Each of the 9 T cell receptor beta chains below was sequenced from the same sample in a study of blood T cell repertoires in COVID-19. Using immunoSEQ multiplex PCR, the repertoire was profiled, and TCRdb retains in-frame clones only, with some absent. The repertoire includes some 70,000 clones, approximately 79% of them detected once, and roughly a tenth sits in the top ten. Sequencing was done on a sample of peripheral blood. All receptors derive from a woman in her forties or fifties with acute or convalescent COVID-19.

V and J are TRBV10-3 and TRBJ1-2; TRBD1 might be the D (5 bases). The ends were cut back, 0 bases at V and 6 bases at J, with 20 bases in the middle. CDR3 length equals 17 residues. CDR1 and CDR2 from the germline V gene are ENHRY and SYGVKD. The CDR3 DNA sequence: TGTGCCATCAGTGAGTCGTCTGCGGCAGGGTCTGGAAATGGCTACACCTTC. As protein: CAISESSAAGSGNGYTF.

The chain combines TRBV27 with TRBJ2-3; 8 bases are shared with TRBD2. The V segment lost 9 bases and the J segment 2 bases; nucleotides outside the gene matches: 7. CDR1 MNHEY and CDR2 SMNVEV come from the germline V gene (reference sequence). The CDR3 is made up of 14 amino acids. The chain's CDR3 is CASTTSAYTDTQYF. CDR3 coding DNA: TGTGCCAGTACGACTAGCGCTTACACAGATACGCAGTATTTT.

The table lists this clone with a count of one. V gene TRBV12-3 or TRBV12-4 combines with J gene TRBJ2-7, with TRBD1 matching over 10 bases. CDR3 size: 12 residues. After removal of 6 bases from V and 9 bases from J, the junction contained 5 bases not matched to a gene. In DNA form, the CDR3 reads TGTGCCAGCAGCCCCGGGGACAGGGGGCAGTACTTC. Protein product: CASSPGDRGQYF.

Turning to this clone: A junction boundary mismatches the germline segment, possibly from a read error. The rearrangement uses TRBV4-2 and TRBJ2-7, with TRBD1 as a possible D gene (5 bases). The length of the CDR3 is 14 residues. The germline V gene has CDR1 LGHNA and CDR2 YNFKEQ. DNA of the CDR3: TGTGCCAGCAGCCACGGCGGCCCTCAACAGGAAATTCGCTTC. Amino acids: CASSHGGPQQEIRF.

The chain employs TRBV3-1 (or the pseudogene TRBV3-2) and TRBJ2-3; TRBD2 aligns across 12 bases. J was trimmed by 2 bases and V by 7 bases; bases with no gene match: 7. The length of the CDR3 is 16 residues. Germline V gives CDR1 LGHDT, CDR2 YNNKEL (reference sequence). The CDR3, as DNA: TGTGCCAGCACACGAGGACTAGCGGGGATCACAGATACGCAGTATTTT. It codes for CASTRGLAGITDTQYF.

The rearrangement joins TRBV29-1 to TRBJ2-3; tentatively, D is TRBD2 (6 bases). The CDR3 runs to 14 residues. Germline V gene data show CDR1 as SQVTM and CDR2 as ANQGSEA. The germline V and J ends were trimmed by 7 bases and 0 bases, with 14 bases remaining between them. The CDR3 is CSGIAELSTDTQYF. As DNA, the CDR3 is TGCAGCGGCATAGCGGAACTTAGCACAGATACGCAGTATTTT.

V is TRBV10-2 and J is TRBJ1-2; possibly TRBD1 for D (5 bases). The CDR3 is 17 residues long. Germline CDR1 and CDR2: WSHSY and SAAADI. The V end lost 5 bases, the J end lost 1 base, and 20 bases lay between the germline ends. CDR3 in amino acids: CASSRFQDITINYGYTF. The DNA of the CDR3 is TGCGCCAGCAGTAGATTCCAGGACATCACCATTAACTATGGCTACACCTTC.

A single count supports this clone. J is TRBJ2-7 and V is TRBV6-5; 9 bases are a match to TRBD2. The germline V gene encodes CDR1 MNHEY and CDR2 SVGAGI. The CDR3 length is 16 residues. V dropped 2 bases and J dropped 2; count of bases not matched to a gene: 7. Written as DNA, the CDR3 is TGTGCCAGCAGTTACGGTCCTAGCGGGAATACCTACGAGCAGTACTTC. Translation: CASSYGPSGNTYEQYF.

The rearrangement uses TRBV9 and TRBJ2-1, with 10 bases aligning to TRBD2. The germline V gene encodes CDR1 SGDLS and CDR2 YYNGEE. The junction had 5 bases not matched to a gene; V was cut back by 2 bases and J by 0 bases. CDR3 size: 17 residues. The CDR3, as DNA: TGTGCCAGCAGCGTTGGTAGCGGGAGGATCTCCTACAATGAGCAGTTCTTC. This gives the protein CASSVGSGRISYNEQFF.